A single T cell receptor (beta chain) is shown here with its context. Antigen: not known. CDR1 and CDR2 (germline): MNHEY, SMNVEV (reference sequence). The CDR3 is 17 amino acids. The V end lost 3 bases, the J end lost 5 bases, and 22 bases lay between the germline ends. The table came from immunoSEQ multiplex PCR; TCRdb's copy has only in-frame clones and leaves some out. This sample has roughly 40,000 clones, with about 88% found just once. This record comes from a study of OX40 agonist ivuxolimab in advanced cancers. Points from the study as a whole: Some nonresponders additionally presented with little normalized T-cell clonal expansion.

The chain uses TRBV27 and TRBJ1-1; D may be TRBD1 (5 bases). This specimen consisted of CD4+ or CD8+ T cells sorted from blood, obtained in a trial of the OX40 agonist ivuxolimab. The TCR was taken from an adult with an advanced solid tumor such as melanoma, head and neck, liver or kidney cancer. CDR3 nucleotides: TGTGCCAGCAGTTTCAACCGGGGCAGTCTCTTTTGGACTGAAGCTTTCTTT. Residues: CASSFNRGSLFWTEAFF.